This entry lists 7 T cell receptor beta chains sequenced from one sample in a study of graft-versus-host responses after intestinal transplantation. Libraries were prepared by immunoSEQ multiplex PCR; TCRdb keeps only in-frame clonotypes and omits some of them. This table has roughly 120,000 clones, approximately 90% appearing once. These TCRs' antigens remain unknown. The starting material was unstimulated CD4+ T cells sorted from spleen or lymph node cells, obtained before intestinal transplant. The receptors derive from a human donor who received an intestinal transplant.

Only one count was recorded for this clone. This chain uses TRBV6-5 with TRBJ1-1; 8 bases line up with TRBD1. Germline CDR1 is MNHEY and CDR2 is SVGAGI. This CDR3 comprises 15 residues. After removal of 2 bases from V and 5 bases from J, the junction contained 7 bases not matched to a gene. Written as DNA, the CDR3 is TGTGCCAGCAGTTACGAAGGACAGGGAGGAACTGAAGCTTTCTTT. Its translation: CASSYEGQGGTEAFF.

CDR3 sequence reads: CASSWGTTYSYNEQFF. Here the CDR3 DNA reads TGCGCCAGCAGCTGGGGGACAACCTATTCCTACAATGAGCAGTTCTTC. V gene TRBV5-1 combines with J gene TRBJ2-1, with D possibly matching TRBD1 (6 bases). CDR1 is SGHRS and CDR2 is YFSETQ in the germline V gene. CDR3 length: 16 amino acids. Trimming took 3 bases from V and 1 from J, leaving 14 bases between them.

The rearrangement uses TRBV28 and TRBJ1-1; D is possibly TRBD1 (5 bases). Looked up from germline, CDR1 is MDHEN and CDR2 is SYDVKM. There are 15 residues in the CDR3. The V gene lost 5 bases and the J gene lost 4 bases, with 17 bases spanning the gap. CDR3 sequence: CASSTQGKGVTEAFF. The CDR3 DNA follows: TGTGCCAGCAGTACCCAGGGTAAAGGCGTCACTGAAGCTTTCTTT.

This sequence joins TRBV5-1 and TRBJ1-2; 7 bases agree with TRBD1. Trimming took 0 bases from V and 4 from J; bases not matched to a gene: 3. This CDR3 region has 14 residues. The germline V gene has CDR1 SGHRS and CDR2 YFSETQ. CDR3: CASSLGQGGYGYTF. Written as DNA, the CDR3 is TGCGCCAGCAGCTTGGGACAGGGTGGCTATGGCTACACCTTC. The complete variable domain, with remaining parts taken from reference TRBV5-1 and TRBJ1-2, reads KAGVTQTPRYLIKTRGQQVTLSCSPISGHRSVSWYQQTPGQGLQFLFEYFSETQRNKGNFPGRFSGRQFSNSRSEMNVSTLELGDSALYLCASSLGQGGYGYTFGSGTRLTVV.

V is TRBV5-4 and J is TRBJ2-7; TRBD2 aligns across 7 bases. CDR3 length: 15 amino acids. Trimming removed 0 bases from V and 4 bases from J; junction bases left unmatched: 7. The germline V gene encodes CDR1 SGHNT and CDR2 YYREEE (reference sequence). CDR3 residues: CASSLGGGSLYEQYF. The DNA of the CDR3 is TGTGCCAGCAGCTTGGGCGGGGGAAGTTTGTACGAGCAGTACTTC.

This clone was observed once. The CDR3 region is CASSQASAGTGVKNIQYF. CDR3 coding DNA: TGCGCCAGCAGCCAAGCATCGGCCGGGACAGGGGTTAAAAACATTCAGTACTTC. This chain connects TRBV4-3 to TRBJ2-4; 10 nucleotides align to TRBD1. Per germline, CDR1 LGHNA and CDR2 YSLEER. V lost 1 base to trimming and J lost 4 bases; unmatched junction nucleotides: 10. The CDR3 is 18 amino acids.

This rearrangement joins TRBV6-5 to TRBJ1-4; the match to TRBD1 covers 9 bases. The ends lost 6 bases at V and 4 bases at J; junction bases unmatched: 3. Germline CDR1 is MNHEY and CDR2 is SVGAGI. This CDR3 is 14 amino acids long. The CDR3 spells CASRPTGGNEKLFF. CDR3 sequence (DNA): TGTGCCAGCAGACCGACAGGGGGTAATGAAAAACTGTTTTTT.